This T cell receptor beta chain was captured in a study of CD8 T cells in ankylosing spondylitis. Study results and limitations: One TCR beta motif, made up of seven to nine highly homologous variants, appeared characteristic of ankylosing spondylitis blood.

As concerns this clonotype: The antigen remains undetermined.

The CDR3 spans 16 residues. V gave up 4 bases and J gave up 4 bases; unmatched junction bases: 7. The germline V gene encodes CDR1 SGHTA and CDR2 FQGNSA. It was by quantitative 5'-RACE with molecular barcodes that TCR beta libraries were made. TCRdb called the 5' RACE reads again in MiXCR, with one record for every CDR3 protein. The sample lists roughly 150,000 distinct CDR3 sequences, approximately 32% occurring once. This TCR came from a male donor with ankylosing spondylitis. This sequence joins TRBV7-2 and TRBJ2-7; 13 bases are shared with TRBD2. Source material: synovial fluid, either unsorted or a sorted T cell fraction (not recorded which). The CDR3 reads CASSSGLAGVGYEQYF. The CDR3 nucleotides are TGTGCCAGCAGCTCCGGACTAGCGGGGGTGGGATACGAGCAGTACTTC.